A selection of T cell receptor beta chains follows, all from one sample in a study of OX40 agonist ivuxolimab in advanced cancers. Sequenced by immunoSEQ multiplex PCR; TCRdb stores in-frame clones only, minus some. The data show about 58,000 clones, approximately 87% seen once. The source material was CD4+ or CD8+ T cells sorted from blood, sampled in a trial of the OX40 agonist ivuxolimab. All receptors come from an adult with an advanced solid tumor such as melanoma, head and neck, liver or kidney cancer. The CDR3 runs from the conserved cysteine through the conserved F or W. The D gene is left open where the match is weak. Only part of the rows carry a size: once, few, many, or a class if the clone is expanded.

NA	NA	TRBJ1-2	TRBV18	CASSPEAGANYGYTF	TGTGCCAGCTCACCAGAGGCAGGGGCTAACTATGGCTACACCTTC
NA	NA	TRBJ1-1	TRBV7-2	CASSLERNTEAFF	TGTGCCAGCAGCTTAGAACGGAACACTGAAGCTTTCTTT
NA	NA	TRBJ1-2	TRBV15	CATSRDKGARDYGYTF	TGTGCCACCAGCAGAGATAAGGGAGCCAGGGACTATGGCTACACCTTC
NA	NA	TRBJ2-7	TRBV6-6	CASSYSIRQGYEQYF	TGTGCCAGCAGTTACTCGATTCGGCAGGGTTACGAGCAGTACTTC
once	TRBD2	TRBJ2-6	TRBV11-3	CASSGGGNSGANVLTF	TGTGCCAGCAGCGGCGGGGGAAACTCTGGGGCCAACGTCCTGACTTTC
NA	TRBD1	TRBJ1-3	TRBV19	CASGTGSTGNTIYF	TGTGCCAGTGGGACAGGGTCGACTGGAAACACCATATATTTT
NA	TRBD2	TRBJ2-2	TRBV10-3	CAISESGGSNTGELFF	TGTGCCATCAGTGAGTCCGGGGGGTCGAACACCGGGGAGCTGTTTTTT
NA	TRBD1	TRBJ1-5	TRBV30	CAWSTKGTAFAAQHF	TGTGCCTGGAGTACAAAAGGGACAGCCTTCGCAGCCCAGCATTTT
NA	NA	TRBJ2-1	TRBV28	CASTSQSSYNEQFF	TGTGCCAGTACCTCACAGAGCTCCTACAATGAGCAGTTCTTC
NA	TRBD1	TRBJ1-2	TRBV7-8	CASSGQGAIYGYTF	TGTGCCAGCAGCGGACAGGGCGCCATATATGGCTACACCTTC
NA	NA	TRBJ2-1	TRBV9	CASSALDNPEQFF	TGTGCCAGCAGCGCCCTGGACAACCCTGAGCAGTTCTTC
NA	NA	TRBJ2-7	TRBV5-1	CASSLNRVKADEQYF	TGCGCCAGCAGCCTGAATAGGGTTAAAGCGGACGAGCAGTACTTC
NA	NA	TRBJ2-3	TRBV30	CAWSSSAVTDTQYF	TGTGCCTGGAGTAGTTCAGCCGTCACAGATACGCAGTATTTT
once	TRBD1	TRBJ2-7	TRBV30	CAWSRHRTGANYEQYF	TGTGCCTGGAGTCGCCACCGGACAGGGGCAAACTACGAGCAGTACTTC
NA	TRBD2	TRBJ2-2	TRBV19	CASVTSGGARGELFF	TGTGCCAGTGTGACTAGCGGGGGGGCCCGCGGGGAGCTGTTTTTT
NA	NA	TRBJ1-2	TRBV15	CATSQRGVGGYGYTF	TGTGCCACCAGCCAACGTGGAGTAGGGGGCTATGGCTACACCTTC
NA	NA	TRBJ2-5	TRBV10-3	CAISNTGGQETQYF	TGTGCCATCAGTAATACCGGCGGGCAAGAGACCCAGTACTTC
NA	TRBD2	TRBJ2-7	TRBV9	CASSFRPGLAGGRGYEQYF	TGTGCCAGCAGCTTCCGACCGGGACTAGCGGGGGGAAGAGGGTACGAGCAGTACTTC
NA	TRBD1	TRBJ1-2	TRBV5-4	CASSATGGAGGYGYTF	TGTGCCAGCAGCGCGACAGGGGGAGCCGGTGGCTATGGCTACACCTTC
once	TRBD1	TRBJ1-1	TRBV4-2	CASSPQTGADTEAFF	TGTGCCAGCAGCCCTCAAACAGGGGCCGACACTGAAGCTTTCTTT
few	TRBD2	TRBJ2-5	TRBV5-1	CASSHATSGGQETQYF	TGCGCCAGCAGCCACGCGACTAGCGGGGGTCAAGAGACCCAGTACTTC
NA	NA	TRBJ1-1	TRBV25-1	CASSLQTNTEAFF	TGTGCCAGCAGTCTACAGACGAACACTGAAGCTTTCTTT
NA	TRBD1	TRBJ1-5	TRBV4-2	CASSPGQGPNQPQHF	TGTGCCAGCAGTCCCGGACAGGGGCCAAATCAGCCCCAGCATTTT
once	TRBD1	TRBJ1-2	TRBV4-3	CASSQDVATGVNYGYTF	TGCGCCAGCAGCCAAGATGTTGCTACAGGGGTTAACTATGGCTACACCTTC
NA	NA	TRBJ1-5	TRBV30	CAWSVGADNQPQHF	TGTGCCTGGAGTGTAGGGGCAGACAATCAGCCCCAGCATTTT
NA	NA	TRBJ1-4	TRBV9	CASSVGTTRGEKLFF	TGTGCCAGCAGCGTAGGAACAACCCGGGGGGAAAAACTGTTTTTT
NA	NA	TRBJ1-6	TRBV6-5	CASSETESPLHF	TGTGCCAGCAGTGAAACGGAGTCACCCCTCCACTTT
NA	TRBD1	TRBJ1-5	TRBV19	CATNDRDRGQPQHF	TGTGCCACCAACGACCGGGACAGGGGTCAGCCCCAGCATTTT
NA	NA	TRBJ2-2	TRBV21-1	CARIDRENTGELFF	TGTGCCAGAATCGACAGGGAGAACACCGGGGAGCTGTTTTTT
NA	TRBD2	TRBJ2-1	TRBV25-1	CASSELSGGALNEQFF	TGTGCCAGCAGTGAACTAAGCGGGGGGGCGCTCAATGAGCAGTTCTTC
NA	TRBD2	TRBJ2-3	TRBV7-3	CASSERGEVTDTQYF	TGTGCCAGCAGCGAGCGGGGGGAAGTAACAGATACGCAGTATTTT
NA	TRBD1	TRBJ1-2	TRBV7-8	CASSPTGYNGYTF	TGTGCCAGCAGCCCGACAGGGTATAATGGCTACACCTTC
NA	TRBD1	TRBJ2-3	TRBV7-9	CASSSYASTGAGDTQYF	TGTGCCAGCAGCTCATACGCCTCGACAGGGGCGGGAGATACGCAGTATTTT
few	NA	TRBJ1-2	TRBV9	CASSLAEAELWGYTF	TGTGCCAGCAGCCTAGCGGAGGCGGAGCTCTGGGGCTACACCTTC
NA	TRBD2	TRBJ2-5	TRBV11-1	CASSLRGGRSLQETQYF	TGTGCCAGCAGCTTACGGGGGGGACGGTCACTCCAAGAGACCCAGTACTTC
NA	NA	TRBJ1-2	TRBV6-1	CASSGPYTF	TGTGCCAGCAGCGGCCCCTACACCTTC
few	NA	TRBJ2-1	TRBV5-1	CASSLWSGASNEQFF	TGCGCCAGCAGCTTGTGGTCAGGAGCAAGCAATGAGCAGTTCTTC
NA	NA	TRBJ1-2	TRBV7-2	CASSLGLGQGGGYTF	TGTGCCAGCAGCTTAGGACTAGGGCAGGGTGGAGGCTACACCTTC
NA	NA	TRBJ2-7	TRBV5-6	CASSLTGAEWGEQYF	TGTGCCAGCAGCTTAACAGGTGCCGAGTGGGGCGAGCAGTACTTC
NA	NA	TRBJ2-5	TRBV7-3	CASSLGPMETQYF	TGTGCCAGCAGCTTAGGACCTATGGAGACCCAGTACTTC
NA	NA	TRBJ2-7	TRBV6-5	CASSYSIGDPYEQYF	TGTGCCAGCAGTTACTCGATCGGGGACCCCTACGAGCAGTACTTC
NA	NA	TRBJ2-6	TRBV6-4	CASSGTASGANVLTF	TGTGCCAGCAGTGGGACAGCCTCTGGGGCCAACGTCCTGACTTTC